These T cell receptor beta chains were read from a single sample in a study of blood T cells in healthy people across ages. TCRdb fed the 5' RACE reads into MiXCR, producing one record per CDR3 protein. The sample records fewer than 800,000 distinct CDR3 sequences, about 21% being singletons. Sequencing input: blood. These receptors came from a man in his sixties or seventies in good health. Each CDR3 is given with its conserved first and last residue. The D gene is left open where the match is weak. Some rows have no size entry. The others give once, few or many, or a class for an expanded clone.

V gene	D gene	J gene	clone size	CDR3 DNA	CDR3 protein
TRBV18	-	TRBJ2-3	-	TGTGCCAGCTCACCGCCTATGGGAGATACGCAGTATTTT	CASSPPMGDTQYF
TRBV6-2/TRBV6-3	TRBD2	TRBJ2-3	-	TGTGCCAGCAGTTACGCACCCGGGAGGCTAAGCACAGATACGCAGTATTTT	CASSYAPGRLSTDTQYF
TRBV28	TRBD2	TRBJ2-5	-	TGTGCCAGCAGTTTATCGGCCGGGAGGGAGGCCCAGTACTTC	CASSLSAGREAQYF
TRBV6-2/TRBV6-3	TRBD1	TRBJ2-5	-	TGTGCCAGCAGTAAAACAGGGACAGCTAGCCGGATCCAAGAGACCCAGTACTTC	CASSKTGTASRIQETQYF
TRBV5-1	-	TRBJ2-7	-	TGCGCCAGCAGCTTGGATGGACAGTGGGCGCGCGAGCAGTACTTC	CASSLDGQWAREQYF
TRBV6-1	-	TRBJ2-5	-	TGTGCCAGCAGTGAGCGTACGGGAACCCAGTACTTC	CASSERTGTQYF
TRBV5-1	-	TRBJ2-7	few	TGCGCCAGCAGCTTGGCCGACAAAGCCTACGAGCAGTACTTC	CASSLADKAYEQYF
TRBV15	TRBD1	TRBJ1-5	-	TGTGCCACCCAGGGCAGGGGGCCGAGAGATCCCCAGCATTTT	CATQGRGPRDPQHF
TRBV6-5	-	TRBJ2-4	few	TGTGCCAGCAGTTCCGGGACAACCAAGGCCAAAAACATTCAGTACTTC	CASSSGTTKAKNIQYF
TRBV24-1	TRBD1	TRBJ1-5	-	TGTGCCACCGGTGAAGGCAGGGGGCGCCGACAGCCCCAGCATTTT	CATGEGRGRRQPQHF
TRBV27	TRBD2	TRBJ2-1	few	TGTGCCAGCAGCCACGGCGCGGGAGTTCGGAATGAGCAGTTCTTC	CASSHGAGVRNEQFF
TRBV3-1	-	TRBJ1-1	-	TGTGCCAGCAGAGACTTTCATGGAAGGACTGAAGCTTTCTTT	CASRDFHGRTEAFF
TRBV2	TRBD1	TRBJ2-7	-	TGTGCCAGCGGACAGGGCAGGAGCTCCTACGAGCAGTACTTC	CASGQGRSSYEQYF
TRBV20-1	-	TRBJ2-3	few	TGCAGTGCTGAACGGGACGAGGCGACAGATACGCAGTATTTT	CSAERDEATDTQYF
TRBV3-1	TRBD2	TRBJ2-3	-	TGTGCCAGCAGCCAACGTCGAGCGGGAAGCACAGATACGCAGTATTTT	CASSQRRAGSTDTQYF
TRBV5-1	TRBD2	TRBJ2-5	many	TGCGCCAGCAGCCCAGATCCGGGACTAAAAGAGACCCAGTACTTC	CASSPDPGLKETQYF
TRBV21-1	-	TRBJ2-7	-	TGTGCCAGCAGCAAAGCGCGGGTGTACGAGCAGTACTTC	CASSKARVYEQYF
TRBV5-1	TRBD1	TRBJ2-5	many	TGCGCCAGCAGCTTGGAAGCAGGGGGCGGACAAGAGACCCAGTACTTC	CASSLEAGGGQETQYF
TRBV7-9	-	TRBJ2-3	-	TGTGCCAGCAGCCCCGGGGTCAGGGATACAGCAGATACGCAGTATTTT	CASSPGVRDTADTQYF
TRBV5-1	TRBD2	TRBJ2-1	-	TGCGCCAGCAGCCATACGTCCCTAGCGGGGTACAATGAGCAGTTCTTC	CASSHTSLAGYNEQFF
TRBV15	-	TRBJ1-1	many	TGTGCCACCAGCAGAGATCCAGCTTATGAAGCTTTCTTT	CATSRDPAYEAFF
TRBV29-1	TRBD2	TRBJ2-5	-	TGCGGCGTTAGACTAGCGGGAGCTCAAGAGACCCAGTACTTC	CGVRLAGAQETQYF
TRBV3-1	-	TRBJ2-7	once	TGTGCCAGCAGCCAAGATCGCCGTGGTGAGCAGTACTTC	CASSQDRRGEQYF
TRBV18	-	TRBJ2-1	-	TGTGCCAGCTCACCTGAACAGGTTTCGCGGGGTGAGCAGTTCTTC	CASSPEQVSRGEQFF
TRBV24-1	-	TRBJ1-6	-	TGTGCCACCAGTGAAGGGAGGAGTGTGAATTCACCCCTCCACTTT	CATSEGRSVNSPLHF
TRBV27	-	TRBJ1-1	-	TGTGCCAGCAGTCCACAGACCTTGAACACTGAAGCTTTCTTT	CASSPQTLNTEAFF
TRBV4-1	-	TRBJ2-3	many	TGCGCCAGCAGCCCGCAACAGGGTTTAACAGATACGCAGTATTTT	CASSPQQGLTDTQYF
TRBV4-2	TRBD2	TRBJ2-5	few	TGTGCCAGCAGCCAAGATCCGAGGACTAGCGGGAGCGAGACCCAGTACTTC	CASSQDPRTSGSETQYF
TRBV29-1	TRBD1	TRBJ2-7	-	TGCAGCGTTGAATTTTGGGGACAGGGGAGCTCCTACGAGCAGTACTTC	CSVEFWGQGSSYEQYF
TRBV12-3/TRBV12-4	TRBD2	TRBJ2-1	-	TGTGCCAGCAGGTCGGGGACTAGCGGAGTCAATGAGCAGTTCTTC	CASRSGTSGVNEQFF
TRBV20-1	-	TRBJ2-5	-	TGCAGTGCAAACGGGCAGTCTCCTAGGGAGCAGTACTTC	CSANGQSPREQYF
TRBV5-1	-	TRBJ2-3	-	TGCGCCAGCAGCACGGGCGGGACCACAGATACGCAGTATTTT	CASSTGGTTDTQYF
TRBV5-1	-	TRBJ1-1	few	TGCGCCAGCAGCTTGGAAGGGCCGGGCACTGAAGCTTTCTTT	CASSLEGPGTEAFF
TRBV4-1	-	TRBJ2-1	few	TGCGCCAGCAGCCAAGACCTGCGGGATAACAATGAGCAGTTCTTC	CASSQDLRDNNEQFF